These T cell receptor beta chains were read from a single sample in a study of blood T cell repertoires in COVID-19. TCRdb's table, derived via immunoSEQ multiplex PCR, lists solely in-frame clones and lacks some. The sample records roughly 42,000 clones, roughly nine tenths being singletons. Sequenced material: peripheral blood. The receptors derive from a man aged 25-45 years with active or convalescent COVID-19. CDR3s include the opening cysteine and the closing phenylalanine or tryptophan. Each record gives: V gene, clone size, D gene, J gene, CDR3 protein, CDR3 DNA. A D gene is named only where the DNA matches it firmly. Size is omitted from some rows. Given values are once, few, many or a class for expanded clones.

v_gene: TRBV3-1/TRBV3-2
abundance: .
d_gene: .
j_gene: TRBJ1-2
CDR3aa: CASSQTENYGYTF
CDR3nt: TGTGCCAGCAGCCAGACAGAGAACTATGGCTACACCTTC

v_gene: TRBV12-3/TRBV12-4
abundance: .
d_gene: .
j_gene: TRBJ1-1
CDR3aa: CASSFQLNTEAFF
CDR3nt: TGTGCCAGCAGTTTTCAGTTGAACACTGAAGCTTTCTTT

v_gene: TRBV28
abundance: few
d_gene: .
j_gene: TRBJ1-4
CDR3aa: CASSLGAIEKLFF
CDR3nt: TGTGCCAGCAGTTTAGGAGCAATCGAAAAACTGTTTTTT

v_gene: TRBV15
abundance: .
d_gene: .
j_gene: TRBJ2-7
CDR3aa: CATSRDKRRSSYEQYF
CDR3nt: TGTGCCACCAGCAGAGATAAGAGAAGGAGCTCCTACGAGCAGTACTTC

v_gene: TRBV29-1
abundance: .
d_gene: TRBD1
j_gene: TRBJ1-5
CDR3aa: CSCRDRGINQPQHF
CDR3nt: TGCAGCTGCCGGGACAGGGGCATTAATCAGCCCCAGCATTTT

v_gene: TRBV9
abundance: .
d_gene: .
j_gene: TRBJ1-3
CDR3aa: CASSVVGSSGNTIYF
CDR3nt: TGTGCCAGCAGCGTAGTTGGGAGCTCTGGAAACACCATATATTTT

v_gene: TRBV4-1
abundance: .
d_gene: .
j_gene: TRBJ2-5
CDR3aa: CASSQGSRGETQYF
CDR3nt: TGCGCCAGCAGCCAAGGAAGTAGGGGAGAGACCCAGTACTTC

v_gene: TRBV29-1
abundance: few
d_gene: .
j_gene: TRBJ1-1
CDR3aa: CSVEDKGLGTEAFF
CDR3nt: TGCAGCGTTGAAGATAAGGGGTTAGGCACTGAAGCTTTCTTT

v_gene: TRBV5-1
abundance: .
d_gene: TRBD2
j_gene: TRBJ2-1
CDR3aa: CASRREGGNEQFF
CDR3nt: TGCGCCAGCAGGCGAGAGGGAGGGAATGAGCAGTTCTTC

v_gene: TRBV3-1/TRBV3-2
abundance: .
d_gene: .
j_gene: TRBJ2-3
CDR3aa: CASSQDGAGTDTQYF
CDR3nt: TGTGCCAGCAGCCAAGATGGCGCGGGCACAGATACGCAGTATTTT

v_gene: TRBV11-1
abundance: .
d_gene: .
j_gene: TRBJ1-3
CDR3aa: CASSLDLSGNTIYF
CDR3nt: TGTGCCAGCAGCTTAGATCTCTCTGGAAACACCATATATTTT

v_gene: TRBV24-1
abundance: .
d_gene: TRBD2
j_gene: TRBJ2-1
CDR3aa: CATSDPGGGLAGVEQFF
CDR3nt: TGTGCCACCAGTGATCCGGGGGGGGGACTAGCGGGAGTGGAGCAGTTCTTC

v_gene: TRBV5-5
abundance: .
d_gene: .
j_gene: TRBJ1-2
CDR3aa: CASSLVQPEGYGYTF
CDR3nt: TGTGCCAGCAGCTTGGTACAGCCGGAGGGTTATGGCTACACCTTC

v_gene: TRBV6-5
abundance: .
d_gene: .
j_gene: TRBJ1-6
CDR3aa: CASTYVRVRESPLHF
CDR3nt: TGTGCCAGCACCTACGTGAGGGTTCGGGAATCACCCCTCCACTTT

v_gene: TRBV2
abundance: .
d_gene: .
j_gene: TRBJ2-7
CDR3aa: CASRTMTGPYEQYF
CDR3nt: TGTGCCAGCAGGACCATGACAGGACCATACGAGCAGTACTTC

v_gene: TRBV6-2/TRBV6-3
abundance: .
d_gene: .
j_gene: TRBJ1-4
CDR3aa: CASSFLPGRGEKLFF
CDR3nt: TGTGCCAGCAGTTTCTTGCCCGGCAGGGGTGAAAAACTGTTTTTT

v_gene: TRBV10-3
abundance: .
d_gene: .
j_gene: TRBJ2-3
CDR3aa: CAISVSDTDTQYF
CDR3nt: TGTGCCATCAGTGTTAGCGACACAGATACGCAGTATTTT

v_gene: TRBV7-2
abundance: .
d_gene: .
j_gene: TRBJ2-5
CDR3aa: CASSFSTQETQYF
CDR3nt: TGTGCCAGCAGCTTCTCTACCCAAGAGACCCAGTACTTC

v_gene: TRBV9
abundance: .
d_gene: TRBD2
j_gene: TRBJ2-3
CDR3aa: CASSATSGQADTQYF
CDR3nt: TGTGCCAGCAGCGCGACTAGCGGGCAAGCAGATACGCAGTATTTT

v_gene: TRBV18
abundance: .
d_gene: TRBD1
j_gene: TRBJ2-3
CDR3aa: CASSRTGLEDTQYF
CDR3nt: TGTGCCAGCTCCCGGACAGGACTTGAAGATACGCAGTATTTT

v_gene: TRBV9
abundance: .
d_gene: TRBD1
j_gene: TRBJ1-2
CDR3aa: CASSVAPTGTGYGYTF
CDR3nt: TGTGCCAGCAGCGTAGCCCCAACCGGGACAGGCTATGGCTACACCTTC

v_gene: TRBV4-2
abundance: .
d_gene: .
j_gene: TRBJ2-5
CDR3aa: CASSQVTVQETQYF
CDR3nt: TGTGCCAGCAGCCAAGTGACAGTCCAAGAGACCCAGTACTTC

v_gene: TRBV6-2/TRBV6-3
abundance: .
d_gene: .
j_gene: TRBJ2-2
CDR3aa: CASSDPVRGTGELFF
CDR3nt: TGTGCCAGCAGCGACCCTGTTCGGGGTACCGGGGAGCTGTTTTTT

v_gene: TRBV6-5
abundance: .
d_gene: TRBD1
j_gene: TRBJ2-5
CDR3aa: CASSYSSRGRLETQYF
CDR3nt: TGTGCCAGCAGTTACTCGAGCAGGGGGCGTCTGGAGACCCAGTACTTC

v_gene: TRBV14
abundance: .
d_gene: TRBD2
j_gene: TRBJ2-1
CDR3aa: CASSHLTSGLTYNEQFF
CDR3nt: TGTGCCAGCAGCCATCTGACTAGCGGGCTGACCTACAATGAGCAGTTCTTC

v_gene: TRBV11-2
abundance: .
d_gene: TRBD1
j_gene: TRBJ1-2
CDR3aa: CASSPWTGSGGYTF
CDR3nt: TGTGCCAGCAGCCCATGGACAGGGTCCGGGGGCTACACCTTC

v_gene: TRBV3-1/TRBV3-2
abundance: .
d_gene: .
j_gene: TRBJ1-6
CDR3aa: CASSPGTPLNSPLHF
CDR3nt: TGTGCCAGCAGCCCCGGGACACCCCTAAATTCACCCCTCCACTTT

v_gene: TRBV11-2
abundance: .
d_gene: .
j_gene: TRBJ2-1
CDR3aa: CASSLDLEKQFF
CDR3nt: TGTGCCAGCAGCTTAGATCTTGAGAAGCAGTTCTTC

v_gene: TRBV18
abundance: .
d_gene: TRBD2
j_gene: TRBJ2-3
CDR3aa: CASSPNILTSGLTSTDTQYF
CDR3nt: TGTGCCAGCTCACCTAATATACTGACTAGCGGGCTCACTAGCACAGATACGCAGTATTTT